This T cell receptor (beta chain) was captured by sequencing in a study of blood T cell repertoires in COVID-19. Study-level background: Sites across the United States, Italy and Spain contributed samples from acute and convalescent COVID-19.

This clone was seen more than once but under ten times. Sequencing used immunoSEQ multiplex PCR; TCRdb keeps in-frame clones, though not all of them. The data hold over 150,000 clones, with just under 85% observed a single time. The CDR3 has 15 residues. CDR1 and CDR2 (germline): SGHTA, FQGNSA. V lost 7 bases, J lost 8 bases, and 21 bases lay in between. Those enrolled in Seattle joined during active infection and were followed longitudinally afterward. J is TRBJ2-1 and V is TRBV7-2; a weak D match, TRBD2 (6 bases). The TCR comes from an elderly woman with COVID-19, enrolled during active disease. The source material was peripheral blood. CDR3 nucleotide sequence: TGTGCCAGCACCCTTAGCGGCTCCCGTGGGTATGAGCAGTTCTTC. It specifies CASTLSGSRGYEQFF.